This TCR beta chain was observed in a study of T cells in Graves' hyperthyroidism and ophthalmopathy. The study defined stable Graves' hyperthyroidism as no ophthalmopathy progression within 18 months. With respect to this clonotype: Its antigen is not identified.

General observations from the study: By a 13 V-J model, ophthalmopathy was set apart from stable hyperthyroidism. Among thyroid clonotypes expanded above 0.001, most also appeared in blood. Before onset, ophthalmopathy was predicted by the model a median around 6.2 months earlier.

RNA transcripts yielded amplified TCR beta CDR3 regions. In the first-round RT-PCR of the TCR CDR3, the HTBI primer set was used. TCRdb recomputed calls from the multiplex PCR reads with MiXCR, one row per CDR3 protein. This sample has about 360,000 distinct CDR3 sequences, with about a fifth found just once. The source of this sequence is a woman between 18 and 30 years old with Graves' hyperthyroidism. Sequences were obtained from blood.

In nucleotides, the CDR3 is TGCGCCAGCAGCTTGGACTTACAGGGAGGGGAAGATCAAGAGACCCAGTACTTC. Its protein product is CASSLDLQGGEDQETQYF. V and J are TRBV5-1 and TRBJ2-5, with TRBD2 as a possible D gene (7 bases). CDR1 is SGHRS, CDR2 YFSETQ, per germline. CDR3 length equals 18 residues. V was cut by 0 bases and J by 2 bases, with 20 bases left in between.